The next 26 T cell receptor beta chains were all read from a single sample in a study of cytomegalovirus exposure and HLA in healthy donors. This table comes from immunoSEQ multiplex PCR, and its TCRdb copy is limited to in-frame clones, with some not included. The table includes about 60,000 clones, 80% to 95% detected once. Sequenced sample: PBMCs. The receptors here all came from a woman aged 18-30 years in good health and CMV-seronegative.

This rearrangement joins TRBV6-4 to TRBJ2-3; 10 bases match TRBD2. J gave up 6 bases and V 5 bases, and 8 bases lay outside the gene matches. Germline-derived CDR1 and CDR2 are MRHNA and SNTAGT. This CDR3 has 15 amino acids. The CDR3 here is CASSRTSGSGDTQYF. CDR3 bases: TGTGCCAGCAGTCGGACTAGCGGCTCAGGGGATACGCAGTATTTT.

This chain links TRBV7-8 with TRBJ1-2; TRBD1 matches 12 bases. The V gene end was trimmed by 8 bases and the J gene end by 8 bases; junction bases not matched to a gene: 9. The germline CDR1 and CDR2 sequences are SGHVS and FQNEAQ. CDR3 length: 14 amino acids. The CDR3 DNA is TGTGCCAGCGCGGGACAGGGGGCCTCAATGGGCTACACCTTC. Translation gives CASAGQGASMGYTF.

The V call is TRBV11-2, the J call TRBJ2-5; D unresolved. The CDR3 is 13 amino acids. V was shortened by 3 bases and J by 5 bases, with 10 bases between the two germline ends. Germline-derived CDR1 and CDR2 are SGHAT and FQNNGV. The CDR3 region has the DNA TGTGCCAGCAGCTTTTCCGCGTTGGAGACCCAGTACTTC. Encoded protein: CASSFSALETQYF. The full variable domain, in which reference TRBV11-2 and TRBJ2-5 provide the parts outside the CDR3, is EAGVAQSPRYKIIEKRQSVAFWCNPISGHATLYWYQQILGQGPKLLIQFQNNGVVDDSQLPKDRFSAERLKGVDSTLKIQPAKLEDSAVYLCASSFSALETQYFGPGTRLLVL.

This rearrangement joins TRBV7-6 to TRBJ2-2; D gene ambiguous. The length of the CDR3 is 16 residues. The V gene lost 5 bases and the J gene lost 1 base, with 14 bases spanning the gap. Per the germline V gene, CDR1 is SGHVS and CDR2 is FNYEAQ. CDR3 sequence: CASSPHGPRNTGELFF. CDR3 nucleotide sequence: TGTGCCAGCAGCCCCCATGGCCCCAGGAACACCGGGGAGCTGTTTTTT.

This clone was seen only once. The chain couples TRBV2 to TRBJ1-1, with 8 bases lining up with TRBD1. The CDR3 length is 12 residues. Germline trimming cut 10 bases from V and 1 base from J; bases unmatched to any gene: 2. Germline V gene lookup returns CDR1 SNHLY and CDR2 FYNNEI. The CDR3 loop is CATGTGNTEAFF. The DNA of the CDR3 is TGTGCCACCGGGACAGGGAACACTGAAGCTTTCTTT.

This clone was counted a single time. The chain joins TRBV10-3 to TRBJ2-3, with D maybe TRBD2 (6 bases). The CDR3 is 15 amino acids. Trimming removed 3 bases at V and 2 bases at J, with 12 bases between. Germline V gives CDR1 ENHRY, CDR2 SYGVKD. In DNA form, the CDR3 reads TGTGCCATCAGTGATTGGCGGGACGACACAGATACGCAGTATTTT. Encoded protein: CAISDWRDDTDTQYF.

V gene TRBV19 combines with J gene TRBJ1-6; 8 bases are shared with TRBD1. Germline V gene data show CDR1 as LNHDA and CDR2 as SQIVND (reference sequence). J lost 7 bases, V lost 5 bases, and 4 bases had no gene match. The CDR3 loop spans 14 amino acids. In nucleotides, the CDR3 is TGTGCCAGTAGTCTTACAGGGGGGAATTCACCCCTCCACTTT. Amino acids: CASSLTGGNSPLHF.

The CDR3 sequence: CASSYSRRCRYV. For the CDR3, the DNA is TGTGCCAGCAGTTACTCGAGACGATGCAGGTACGTC. The chain uses TRBV6-5 and TRBJ2-7; D is uncertain. The ends were cut back, 0 bases at V and 12 bases at J, with 12 bases in the middle. This CDR3 contains 12 residues. Germline values: CDR1 MNHEY, CDR2 SVGAGI.

The gene calls are TRBV7-8 and TRBJ2-1; D perhaps matches TRBD2 (5 bases). This CDR3 has 15 residues. From germline, CDR1 is SGHVS and CDR2 FQNEAQ. The V and J ends lost 0 bases and 1 base respectively, with 7 bases between them. CDR3 in DNA: TGTGCCAGCAGCTTAGCTAGCGCATCCTACAATGAGCAGTTCTTC. This codes for CASSLASASYNEQFF.

The chain combines TRBV19 with TRBJ2-5, with TRBD2 matching over 11 bases. Germline-derived CDR1 and CDR2 are LNHDA and SQIVND (reference sequence). Trimming at V came to 6 bases and at J to 9 bases, leaving 12 bases not matched to a gene. The CDR3 extends over 15 amino acids. The CDR3 coding sequence is TGTGCCAGTAGCCCGGGGACTAGCGGTCTAGGGGCCCAGTACTTC. Translating gives CASSPGTSGLGAQYF.

This clone has just one count. V is TRBV21-1 and J is TRBJ1-3; the listed D gene, TRBD1, was not tested against the DNA. TRBV21-1 is a known pseudogene. This CDR3 is built from 17 residues. CDR3 residues: CASSYSPGHLSGNTIYF. DNA of the CDR3: TGTGCCAGCAGTTATTCTCCGGGACACCTCTCTGGAAACACCATATATTTT.

The chain employs TRBV6-6 and TRBJ2-1; 8 bases map to TRBD1. V shed 10 bases, J shed 3 bases, and the junction held 11 bases outside the gene matches. CDR1 and CDR2 (germline): MNHNY, SVGAGI (reference sequence). There are 15 residues in the CDR3. CDR3 sequence (DNA): TGTGCCACCAGAGGACAGGGAGGAATCTACAATGAGCAGTTCTTC. Translation: CATRGQGGIYNEQFF.

The chain is built from TRBV10-3 and TRBJ1-2; 12 bases align to TRBD1. The V segment lost 6 bases and the J segment 5 bases; nucleotides outside the gene matches: 7. CDR1 is ENHRY, CDR2 SYGVKD, per germline. The CDR3 runs 15 residues. The CDR3 region has the DNA TGTGCCATCAGCGGGGGGACAGGGGGCGGATATGGCTACACCTTC. Translation: CAISGGTGGGYGYTF.

The chain carries TRBV6-1 and TRBJ2-7; 10 bases are shared with TRBD2. V dropped 4 bases and J dropped 0; count of bases not matched to a gene: 6. The germline CDR1 and CDR2 sequences are MNHNS and SASEGT. The CDR3 runs 16 residues. The CDR3 DNA is TGTGCCAGCAGTGTAATAGCGGGGGGCAGCTCCTACGAGCAGTACTTC. Translating gives CASSVIAGGSSYEQYF.

This clone was recorded only once. The chain has TRBV19 and TRBJ2-7, with 8 bases lining up with TRBD1. Unmatched junction bases numbered 1, after V lost 1 base and J lost 2 bases. The CDR3 runs 14 residues. The germline gives CDR1 LNHDA, CDR2 SQIVND (reference sequence). CDR3 coding DNA: TGTGCCAGTAGTATAGGGACAGGGCCCTACGAGCAGTACTTC. It codes for CASSIGTGPYEQYF.

This clone was recorded a few times. This chain uses TRBV6-4 with TRBJ2-1; D uncertain. The CDR3 extends over 13 amino acids. CDR1 and CDR2 from the germline V gene are MRHNA and SNTAGT. V was clipped by 0 bases and J by 7 bases, with 7 bases between them. The CDR3 sequence: CASSDSQRNEQFF. Here the CDR3 DNA reads TGTGCCAGCAGTGACTCCCAGCGTAATGAGCAGTTCTTC.

The rearrangement joins TRBV12-5 to TRBJ2-1; D gene uncertain. The CDR3 consists of 12 residues. Per the germline V gene, CDR1 is LGHNT and CDR2 is FRNRAP. Deletions cut 0 bases from V and 12 bases from J, with 9 bases between. As DNA, the CDR3 is TGTGCTAGTGGTTTGGTTACCTGGGCGCAGTTCTTC. Translated: CASGLVTWAQFF.

This clone was observed once. The chain links TRBV12-5 to TRBJ2-3, with 13 positions matching TRBD2. This CDR3 is 20 amino acids long. Germline CDR1 reads LGHNT; CDR2 reads FRNRAP. V shed 5 bases and J 0 bases; nucleotides not matched to a gene: 14. The CDR3 DNA sequence: TGTGCTAGTGGTGGGAACCCGACTAGCGGGGGGCCCACTAGCACAGATACGCAGTATTTT. Protein sequence: CASGGNPTSGGPTSTDTQYF.

The chain has TRBV7-9 and TRBJ1-1; TRBD1 matches at 7 bases. This CDR3 has 14 residues. CDR1 and CDR2 from the germline V gene are SEHNR and FQNEAQ (reference sequence). J was trimmed by 6 bases and V by 7 bases; bases with no gene match: 11. The chain's CDR3 is CASTGQVSYAEAFF. The CDR3 bases are TGTGCCAGCACCGGACAGGTTAGTTACGCTGAAGCTTTCTTT. Looking up the rest from reference TRBV7-9 and TRBJ1-1 gives the full variable domain: DTGVSQNPRHKITKRGQNVTFRCDPISEHNRLYWYRQTLGQGPEFLTYFQNEAQLEKSRLLSDRFSAERPKGSFSTLEIQRTEQGDSAMYLCASTGQVSYAEAFFGQGTRLTVV.

This chain joins TRBV28 and TRBJ1-2, with 7 bases that match TRBD1. Per germline, CDR1 MDHEN and CDR2 SYDVKM. This CDR3 has 13 residues. Losses at the gene ends were 10 bases for V and 4 bases for J; bases not matched to a gene: 9. The DNA of the CDR3 is TGTGCCACCACCCCGGGGACAGCCTATGGCTACACCTTC. It specifies CATTPGTAYGYTF.

The chain is built from TRBV2 and TRBJ2-7; 7 bases map to TRBD1. The CDR3 covers 15 residues. Trimming at V came to 7 bases and at J to 1 base, leaving 10 bases not matched to a gene. Germline CDR1 and CDR2: SNHLY and FYNNEI. This CDR3 is CASTQGGPLSYEQYF. The CDR3 bases are TGTGCCAGCACCCAAGGGGGCCCTTTATCCTACGAGCAGTACTTC.

V gene TRBV10-2 combines with J gene TRBJ2-1, with 12 bases matching TRBD1. V dropped 3 bases and J dropped 4; count of bases not matched to a gene: 13. CDR1 WSHSY and CDR2 SAAADI come from the germline V gene. This CDR3 has 19 amino acids. The CDR3 reads CASSDFPRDRGPTYNEQFF. DNA of the CDR3: TGCGCCAGCAGTGATTTCCCCCGGGACAGGGGGCCCACTTACAATGAGCAGTTCTTC.

The chain couples TRBV29-1 to TRBJ1-2; D may be TRBD1 (6 bases). The CDR3 extends over 12 amino acids. Germline CDR1 is SQVTM and CDR2 is ANQGSEA. V was shortened by 6 bases and J by 4 bases, with 12 bases between the two germline ends. The CDR3 bases are TGCAGCGTAGCTGGACAGAGCTATGGCTACACCTTC. It codes for CSVAGQSYGYTF. The full variable domain, rest sourced from reference TRBV29-1 and TRBJ1-2, is SAVISQKPSRDICQRGTSLTIQCQVDSQVTMMFWYRQQPGQSLTLIATANQGSEATYESGFVIDKFPISRPNLTFSTLTVSNMSPEDSSIYLCSVAGQSYGYTFGSGTRLTVV.

The chain recombines TRBV19 with TRBJ1-1; 10 positions match TRBD1. The CDR3 totals 12 residues. The germline CDR1 and CDR2 sequences are LNHDA and SQIVND (reference sequence). V shed 9 bases and J 11 bases; nucleotides not matched to a gene: 9. The CDR3 sequence is CASRDRGRGAFF. CDR3 nucleotide sequence: TGTGCCAGCCGGGACAGGGGACGGGGGGCTTTCTTT.

The sample holds one count of this clone. This sequence joins TRBV14 and TRBJ2-1; D uncertain. This CDR3 spans 11 amino acids. The V end was cut by 3 bases, the J end by 10 bases, with 7 bases between. CDR1 and CDR2 (germline): SGHDN, FVKESK. In DNA form, the CDR3 reads TGTGCCAGCAGCCACGGTTTCGAGCAGTTCTTC. Translating gives CASSHGFEQFF.

J is TRBJ2-7 and V is TRBV6-4; D remains ambiguous. V shed 3 bases and J shed 3 bases, with 9 bases lying between them. This CDR3 is 13 amino acids long. In germline, CDR1 is MRHNA, CDR2 SNTAGT. The CDR3 protein is CASSEGRNYEQYF. The CDR3 DNA reads as TGTGCCAGCAGTGAGGGCAGGAACTACGAGCAGTACTTC.